Sequencing of this T cell receptor (beta chain) was carried out in a study of Ad26.COV2.S vaccination and SARS-CoV-2 variants. The table came from immunoSEQ multiplex PCR; TCRdb's copy has only in-frame clones and leaves some out. The profile covers 440,000 or so clones, with 70% to 90% appearing a single time and 1.7% taken by the ten largest. Germline lookup yields CDR1 MNHEY and CDR2 SMNVEV (reference sequence). V lost 4 bases to trimming and J lost 5 bases; unmatched junction nucleotides: 8. The CDR3 sequence is 15 residues long. Treatment denoted: roughly 18 received Ad26.COV2.S at low or high dose, single or two shots; roughly five received placebo; per-sample allocation not given. Collection of samples fell on day 63 after the first vaccine or placebo injection. The shot given was an Ad26 vector that makes Wuhan-strain SARS-CoV-2 spike.

The chain carries TRBV27 and TRBJ2-5; 9 bases line up with TRBD2. The source material was peripheral blood, sampled in a trial of Ad26.COV2.S vaccine versus placebo. The sequence was obtained from a person aged 18-60 years who received the Ad26.COV2.S COVID-19 vaccine or a placebo. CDR3 amino acids: CASSSRTSALETQYF. DNA of the CDR3: TGTGCCAGCAGTTCCCGGACTAGCGCCCTGGAGACCCAGTACTTC.